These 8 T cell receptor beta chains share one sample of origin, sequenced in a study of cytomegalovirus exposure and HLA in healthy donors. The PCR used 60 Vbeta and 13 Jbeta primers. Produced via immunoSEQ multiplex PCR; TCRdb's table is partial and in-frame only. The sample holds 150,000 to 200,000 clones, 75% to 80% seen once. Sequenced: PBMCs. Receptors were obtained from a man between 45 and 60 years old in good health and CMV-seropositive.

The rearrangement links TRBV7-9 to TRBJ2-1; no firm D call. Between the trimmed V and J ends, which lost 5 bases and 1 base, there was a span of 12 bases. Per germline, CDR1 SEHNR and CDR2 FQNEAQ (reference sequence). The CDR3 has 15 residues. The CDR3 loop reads CASSPPILSYNEQFF. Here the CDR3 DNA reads TGTGCCAGCAGCCCCCCTATCCTATCCTACAATGAGCAGTTCTTC.

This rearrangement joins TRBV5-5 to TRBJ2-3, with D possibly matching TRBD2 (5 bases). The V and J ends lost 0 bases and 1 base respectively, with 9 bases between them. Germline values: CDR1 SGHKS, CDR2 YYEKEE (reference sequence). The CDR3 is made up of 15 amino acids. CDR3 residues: CASSLGWGGTDTQYF. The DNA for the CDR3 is TGTGCCAGCAGCTTGGGGTGGGGAGGCACAGATACGCAGTATTTT.

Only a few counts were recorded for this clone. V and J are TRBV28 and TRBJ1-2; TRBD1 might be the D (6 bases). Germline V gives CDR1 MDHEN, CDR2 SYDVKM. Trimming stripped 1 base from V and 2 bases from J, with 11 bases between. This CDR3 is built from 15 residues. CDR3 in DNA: TGTGCCAGCAGTTTATTCGGACAGTCCAACTATGGCTACACCTTC. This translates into CASSLFGQSNYGYTF.

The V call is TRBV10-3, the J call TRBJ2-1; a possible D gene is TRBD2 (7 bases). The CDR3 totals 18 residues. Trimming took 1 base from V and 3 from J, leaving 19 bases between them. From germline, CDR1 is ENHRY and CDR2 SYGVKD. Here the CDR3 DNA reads TGTGCCATCAGTGAGTTGGTTCCAACGGGGGGCTACTACAATGAGCAGTTCTTC. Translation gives CAISELVPTGGYYNEQFF.

CDR3 sequence (DNA): TGCGCCAGCAGCTTGGATGGACAGCAAGCTTTCTTT. It translates to CASSLDGQQAFF. The rearrangement links TRBV5-1 to TRBJ1-1; the D gene is possibly TRBD1 (6 bases). The length of the CDR3 is 12 residues. Germline CDR1 is SGHRS and CDR2 is YFSETQ. V was trimmed by 0 bases and J by 9 bases, leaving 9 bases between them.

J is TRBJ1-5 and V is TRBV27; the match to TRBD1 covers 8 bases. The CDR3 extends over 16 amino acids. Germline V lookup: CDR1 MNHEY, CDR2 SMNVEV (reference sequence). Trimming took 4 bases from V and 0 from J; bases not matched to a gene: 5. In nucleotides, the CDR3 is TGTGCCAGCAGTTCGACAGGGGAGTATAGCAATCAGCCCCAGCATTTT. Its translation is CASSSTGEYSNQPQHF.

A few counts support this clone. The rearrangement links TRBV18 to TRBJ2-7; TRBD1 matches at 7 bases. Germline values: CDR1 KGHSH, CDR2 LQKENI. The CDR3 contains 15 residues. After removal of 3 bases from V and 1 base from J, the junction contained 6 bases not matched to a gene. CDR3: CASSPRDSSSYEQYF. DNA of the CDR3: TGTGCCAGCTCACCCCGGGACAGCAGTTCCTACGAGCAGTACTTC.

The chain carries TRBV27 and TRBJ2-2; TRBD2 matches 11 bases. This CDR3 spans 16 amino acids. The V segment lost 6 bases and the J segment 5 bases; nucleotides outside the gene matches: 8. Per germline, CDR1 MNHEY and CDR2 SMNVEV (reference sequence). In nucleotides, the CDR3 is TGTGCCAGCAGGCACTTCAGGACTAGCGGGACCGGGGAGCTGTTTTTT. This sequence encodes CASRHFRTSGTGELFF.